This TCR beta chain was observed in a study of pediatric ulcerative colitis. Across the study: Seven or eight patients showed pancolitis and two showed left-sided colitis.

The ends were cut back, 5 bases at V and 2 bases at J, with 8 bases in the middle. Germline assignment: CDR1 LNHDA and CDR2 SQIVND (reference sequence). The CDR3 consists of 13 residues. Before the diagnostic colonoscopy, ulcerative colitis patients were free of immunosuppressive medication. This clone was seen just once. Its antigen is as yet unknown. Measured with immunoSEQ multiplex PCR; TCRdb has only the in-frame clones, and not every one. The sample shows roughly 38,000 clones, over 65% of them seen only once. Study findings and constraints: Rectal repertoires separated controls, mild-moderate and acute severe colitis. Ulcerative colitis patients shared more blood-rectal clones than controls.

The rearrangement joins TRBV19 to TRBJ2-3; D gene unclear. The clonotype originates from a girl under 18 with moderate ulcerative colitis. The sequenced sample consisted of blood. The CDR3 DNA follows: TGTGCCAGTAGTTCCGGATCCACAGATACGCAGTATTTT. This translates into CASSSGSTDTQYF.